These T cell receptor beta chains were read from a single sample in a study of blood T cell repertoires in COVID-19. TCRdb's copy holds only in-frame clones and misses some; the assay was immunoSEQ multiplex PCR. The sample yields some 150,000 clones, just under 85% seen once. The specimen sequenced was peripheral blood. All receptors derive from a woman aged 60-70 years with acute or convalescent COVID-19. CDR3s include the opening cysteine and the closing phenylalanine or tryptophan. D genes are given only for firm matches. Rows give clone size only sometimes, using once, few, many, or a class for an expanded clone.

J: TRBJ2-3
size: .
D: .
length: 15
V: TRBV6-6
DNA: TGTGCCAGCAGTTACTCCCACAGATTCACAGATACGCAGTATTTT
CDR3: CASSYSHRFTDTQYF

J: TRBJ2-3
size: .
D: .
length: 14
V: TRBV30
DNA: TGTGCCTGGAGTGTAGGGAGCGGAACAGATACGCAGTATTTT
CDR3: CAWSVGSGTDTQYF

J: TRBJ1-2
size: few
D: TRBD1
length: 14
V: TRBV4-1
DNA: TGCGCCAGCAGCCAATCGACAGGGAGCGCTGGCTACACCTTC
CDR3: CASSQSTGSAGYTF

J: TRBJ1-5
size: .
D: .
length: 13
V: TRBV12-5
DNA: TGTGCTAGTGGCAGGGGAACGGGTCAGCCCCAGCATTTT
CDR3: CASGRGTGQPQHF

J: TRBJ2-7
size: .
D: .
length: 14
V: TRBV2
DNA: TGTGCCAGCAGGGGTGCGACAGGCGCCTACGAGCAGTACTTC
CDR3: CASRGATGAYEQYF

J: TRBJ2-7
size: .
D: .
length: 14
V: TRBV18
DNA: TGTGCCAGCTCACCAACACAAAGCTCCTACGAGCAGTACTTC
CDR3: CASSPTQSSYEQYF

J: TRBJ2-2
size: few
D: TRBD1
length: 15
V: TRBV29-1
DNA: TGCAGCGTGGAAAAAGGACAGGGACGCACCGGGGAGCTGTTTTTT
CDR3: CSVEKGQGRTGELFF

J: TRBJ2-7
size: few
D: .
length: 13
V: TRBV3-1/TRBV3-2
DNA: TGTGCCAGCAGCCAAGCCGGGGGCTACGAGCAGTACTTC
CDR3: CASSQAGGYEQYF

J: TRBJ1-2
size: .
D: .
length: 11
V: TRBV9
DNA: TGTGCCAGCAGCCAGGCGAATGGCTACACCTTC
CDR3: CASSQANGYTF

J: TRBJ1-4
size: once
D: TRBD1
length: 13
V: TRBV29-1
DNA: TGCAGCGTTTCCGGGACCGGGACAGGAAAACTGTTTTTT
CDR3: CSVSGTGTGKLFF

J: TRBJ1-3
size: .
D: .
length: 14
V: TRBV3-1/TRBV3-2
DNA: TGTGCCAGCAGCCCAACAGACTCTGGAAACACCATATATTTT
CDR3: CASSPTDSGNTIYF

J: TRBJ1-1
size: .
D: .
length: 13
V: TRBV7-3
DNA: TGTGCCAGCAGCGCTGGGGCGAACACTGAAGCTTTCTTT
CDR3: CASSAGANTEAFF

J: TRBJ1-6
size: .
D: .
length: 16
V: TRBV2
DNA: TGTGCCAGCAGCGACGCAGGGGCAGGCGTTAATTCACCCCTCCACTTT
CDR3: CASSDAGAGVNSPLHF

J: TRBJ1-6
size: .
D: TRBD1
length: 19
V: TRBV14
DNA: TGTGCCAGCAGCCAAAGGGGGACAGGGGGCAGCTCCTATAATTCACCCCTCCACTTT
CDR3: CASSQRGTGGSSYNSPLHF

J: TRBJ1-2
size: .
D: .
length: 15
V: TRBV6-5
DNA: TGTGCCAGCAAGAAAGGACCACAGGTTGACTATGGCTACACCTTC
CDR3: CASKKGPQVDYGYTF

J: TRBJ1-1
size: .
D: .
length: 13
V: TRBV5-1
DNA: TGCGCCAGCAGCCCCTTTGAGGAGACTGAAGCTTTCTTT
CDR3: CASSPFEETEAFF

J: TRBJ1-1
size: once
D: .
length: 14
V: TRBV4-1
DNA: TGCGCCAGCAGCCAAGTACCAGATGGCACTGAAGCTTTCTTT
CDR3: CASSQVPDGTEAFF

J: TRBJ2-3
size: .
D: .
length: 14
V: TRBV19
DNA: TGTGCCAGTAGTACCCAGGGTTTCGGGGATACGCAGTATTTT
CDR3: CASSTQGFGDTQYF

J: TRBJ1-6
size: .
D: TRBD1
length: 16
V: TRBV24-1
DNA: TGTGCCACCAGTGATTCGCGGACAGGGGGCAACTCACCCCTCCACTTT
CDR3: CATSDSRTGGNSPLHF

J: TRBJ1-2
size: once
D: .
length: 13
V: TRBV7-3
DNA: TGTGCCAGCAGCTTAGGTCAGGGAGGGGGCTACACCTTC
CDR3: CASSLGQGGGYTF

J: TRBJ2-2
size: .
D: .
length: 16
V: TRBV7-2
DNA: TGTGCCAGCAGCTCGTGGGAGCGCGGGAACACCGGGGAGCTGTTTTTT
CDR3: CASSSWERGNTGELFF

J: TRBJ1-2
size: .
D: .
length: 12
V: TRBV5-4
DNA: TGTGCCAGCAGCTTGGACAGGCTTGGCTACACCTTC
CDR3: CASSLDRLGYTF

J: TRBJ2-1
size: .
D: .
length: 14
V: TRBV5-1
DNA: TGCGCCAGCACCGTGGGGGGCTCCTACAATGAGCAGTTCTTC
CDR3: CASTVGGSYNEQFF

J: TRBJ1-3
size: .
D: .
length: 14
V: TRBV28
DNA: TGTGCCAGCAGTGTCCCGAGGGCTGGAAACACCATATATTTT
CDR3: CASSVPRAGNTIYF

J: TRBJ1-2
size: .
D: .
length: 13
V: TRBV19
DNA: TGTGCCAGTAGTACAAGGAGCGCTCTTGGCTACACCTTC
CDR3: CASSTRSALGYTF

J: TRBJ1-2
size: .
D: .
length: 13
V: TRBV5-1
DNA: TGCGCCAGCAGCTTAAGAGGTCAGACTCCCTACACCTTC
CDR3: CASSLRGQTPYTF

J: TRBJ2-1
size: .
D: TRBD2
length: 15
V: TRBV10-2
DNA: TGCGCCAGCAGTGAGGTAGCGGGGGGGGAAAGAGAGCAGTTCTTC
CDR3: CASSEVAGGEREQFF

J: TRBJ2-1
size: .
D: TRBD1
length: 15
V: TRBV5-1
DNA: TGCGCCAGCACCCCGGGACAGGCCTCCCGGAGTGAGCAGTTCTTC
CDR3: CASTPGQASRSEQFF

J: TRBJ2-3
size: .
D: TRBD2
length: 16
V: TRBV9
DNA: TGTGCCAGCAGCGGAGGACTAGCCGGGTACACAGATACGCAGTATTTT
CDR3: CASSGGLAGYTDTQYF

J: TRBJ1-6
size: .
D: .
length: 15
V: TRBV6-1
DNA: TGTGCCAGCAGTGAATGGACAGCATATAATTCACCCCTCCACTTT
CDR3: CASSEWTAYNSPLHF

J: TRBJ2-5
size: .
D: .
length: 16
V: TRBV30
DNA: TGTGCCTGGATTCCCGCGGGACTCTGGGGGAAAGAGACCCAGTACTTC
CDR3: CAWIPAGLWGKETQYF

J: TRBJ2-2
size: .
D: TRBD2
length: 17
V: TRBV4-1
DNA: TGCGCCAGCAGTCACGAGACCAGCGGGGCCAACACCGGGGAGCTGTTTTTT
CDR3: CASSHETSGANTGELFF

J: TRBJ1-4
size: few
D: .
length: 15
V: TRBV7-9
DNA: TGTGCCAGCAGCGGAACAGGGAGGGCTAATGAAAAACTGTTTTTT
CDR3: CASSGTGRANEKLFF

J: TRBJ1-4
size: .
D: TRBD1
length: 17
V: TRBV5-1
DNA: TGCGCCAGCAGCTTTGCCGGGACAGAGATTCATAATGAAAAACTGTTTTTT
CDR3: CASSFAGTEIHNEKLFF

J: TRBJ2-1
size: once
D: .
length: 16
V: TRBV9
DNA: TGTGCCAGCAGCGTAGTTGGACAAGGAGCCTACAATGAGCAGTTCTTC
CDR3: CASSVVGQGAYNEQFF

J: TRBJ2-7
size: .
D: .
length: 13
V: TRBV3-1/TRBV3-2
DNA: TGTGCCAGCAGACACAGGGTAACCTACGAGCAGTACTTC
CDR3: CASRHRVTYEQYF

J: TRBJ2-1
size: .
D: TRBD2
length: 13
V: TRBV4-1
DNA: TGCGCCAGCAGCTACGCCGGGGGGAATGAGCAGTTCTTC
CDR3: CASSYAGGNEQFF

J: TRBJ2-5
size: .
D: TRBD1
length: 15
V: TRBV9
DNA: TGTGCCAGCAACGCCAGGGGGTTCAATAGAGAGACCCAGTACTTC
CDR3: CASNARGFNRETQYF

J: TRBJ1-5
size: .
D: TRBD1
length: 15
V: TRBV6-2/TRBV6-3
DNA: TGTGCCAGCAGTTACAGGGGGCTAGTCGGCCAGCCCCAGCATTTT
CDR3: CASSYRGLVGQPQHF

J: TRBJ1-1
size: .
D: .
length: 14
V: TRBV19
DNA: TGTGCCAGTAGTACCCGTACGAGGAACACTGAAGCTTTCTTT
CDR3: CASSTRTRNTEAFF

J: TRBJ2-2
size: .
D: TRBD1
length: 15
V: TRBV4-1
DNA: TGCGCCAGCAGCAGTAGGGACAGGGGGACCGGGGAGCTGTTTTTT
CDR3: CASSSRDRGTGELFF

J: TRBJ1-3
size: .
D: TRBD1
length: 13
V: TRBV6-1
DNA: TGTGCCAGCAGTGATACAGGGGCAAACACCATATATTTT
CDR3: CASSDTGANTIYF

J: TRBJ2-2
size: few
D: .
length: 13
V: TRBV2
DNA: TGTGCCAGCAGTGGAGGCTGGTCCGGGGAGCTGTTTTTT
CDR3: CASSGGWSGELFF

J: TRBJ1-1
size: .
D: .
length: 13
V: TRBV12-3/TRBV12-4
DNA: TGTGCCAGCAGCCCTGGGGGGTACACTGAAGCTTTCTTT
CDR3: CASSPGGYTEAFF

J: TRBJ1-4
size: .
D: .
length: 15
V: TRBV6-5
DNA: TGTGCCAGCACCCCAAACCCAGGGCGGGGTGAAAAACTGTTTTTT
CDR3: CASTPNPGRGEKLFF

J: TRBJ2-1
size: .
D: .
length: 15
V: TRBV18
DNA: TGTGCCAGCTCACCACCGACGGGGAGAGGGAATGAGCAGTTCTTC
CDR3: CASSPPTGRGNEQFF

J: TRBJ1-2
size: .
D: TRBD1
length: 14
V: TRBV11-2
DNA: TGTGCCAGCAGCCCTCGACAGGGGGCGAGTGGCTACACCTTC
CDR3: CASSPRQGASGYTF

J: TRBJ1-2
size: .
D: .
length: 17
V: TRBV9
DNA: TGTGCCAGCAGCGTAACCCAGACTGTCGAAAGGACAGCAACCTACACCTTC
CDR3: CASSVTQTVERTATYTF

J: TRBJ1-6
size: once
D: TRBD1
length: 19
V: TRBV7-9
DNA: TGTGCCAGCAGCCGCAGCTCGGGGGACAGTTCTCCCTATAATTCACCCCTCCACTTT
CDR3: CASSRSSGDSSPYNSPLHF

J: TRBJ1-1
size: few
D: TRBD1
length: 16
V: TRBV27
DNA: TGTGCCAGCAGTTCCCTGGACAGGGTAATAGCCACTGAAGCTTTCTTT
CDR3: CASSSLDRVIATEAFF

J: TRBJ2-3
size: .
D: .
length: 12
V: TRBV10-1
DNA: TGCGCCAGCAGTGACTCCACAGATACGCAGTATTTT
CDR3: CASSDSTDTQYF

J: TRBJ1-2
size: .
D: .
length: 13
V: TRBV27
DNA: TGTGCCAGCAGTGGTACGGGGTTGGATGGCTACACCTTC
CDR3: CASSGTGLDGYTF

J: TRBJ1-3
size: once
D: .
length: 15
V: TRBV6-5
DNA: TGTGCCAGCATGATGGAGGCGAGCTCTGGAAACACCATATATTTT
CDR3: CASMMEASSGNTIYF

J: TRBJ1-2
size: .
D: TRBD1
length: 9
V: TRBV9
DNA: TGTGCCAGCAGCCCCCAGGGGGGTTTC
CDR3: CASSPQGGF

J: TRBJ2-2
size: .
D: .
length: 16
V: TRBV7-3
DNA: TGTGCCAGCAGCTTAATGCCCCAGGGGTTCACCGGGGAGCTGTTTTTT
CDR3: CASSLMPQGFTGELFF

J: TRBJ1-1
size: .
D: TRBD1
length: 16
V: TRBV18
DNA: TGTGCCAGCTCACTACCAGGCAGGGGGTCGGGCACTGAAGCTTTCTTT
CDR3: CASSLPGRGSGTEAFF

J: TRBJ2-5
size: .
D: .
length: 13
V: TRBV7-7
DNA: TGTGCTAGCAGCTTATCAGGGTTGGAGACCCAGTACTTC
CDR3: CASSLSGLETQYF

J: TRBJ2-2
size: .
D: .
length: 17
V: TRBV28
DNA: TGTGCCAGCAGTTTAGTAGTTGCGACAGGAAACACCGGGGAGCTGTTTTTT
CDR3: CASSLVVATGNTGELFF

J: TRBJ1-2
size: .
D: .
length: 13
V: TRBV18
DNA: TGTGCCAGCTCCCCGGGCGGCGGGTATGGCTACACCTTC
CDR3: CASSPGGGYGYTF